This T cell receptor beta chain was profiled in a study of cytomegalovirus exposure and HLA in healthy donors. The study, taken as a whole, reports: Confirmation in vitro established that a few CMV-associated chains were specific for CMV antigens. The study found most TCR sequences rare, yet found some public TCRs in many donors.

V gave up 0 bases and J gave up 6 bases, with 15 bases separating them. In germline, CDR1 is SGHRS, CDR2 YFSETQ. The CDR3 runs 15 residues. The validation cohort, a group of around 130 subjects, included the donors and was separate from the approximately 670-subject first cohort. The assay was immunoSEQ multiplex PCR, and TCRdb's table has in-frame clones only and misses some. The table lists around 140,000 clones, 89% of them singletons. Comment on this clone: Its antigen remains unknown.

This chain connects TRBV5-1 to TRBJ1-2; D might be TRBD1 (5 bases). This sequence originates from a woman between 18 and 29 years old in good health and CMV-seronegative. The specimen was PBMCs. In DNA, the CDR3 is TGCGCCAGCAGCTTGGATGGACACCTCGATAATGGCTACACCTTC. Translating it yields CASSLDGHLDNGYTF.